Shown below are 14 T cell receptor beta chains from a single sample sequenced in a study of cytomegalovirus exposure and HLA in healthy donors. Use of 60 Vbeta and 13 Jbeta primers characterized the PCR. TCRdb's copy holds only in-frame clones and misses some; the assay was immunoSEQ multiplex PCR. Here the sample spans about 140,000 clones, around 72% being singletons. Sequencing was done on a sample of PBMCs. Receptors were obtained from a man aged 50 or older in good health and CMV-seropositive.

The V call is TRBV27, the J call TRBJ2-7, with 8 bases fitting TRBD1. Germline assignment: CDR1 MNHEY and CDR2 SMNVEV (reference sequence). V was pared by 4 bases and J by 11 bases, with 16 bases of the junction left unmatched. The CDR3 extends over 15 amino acids. The CDR3 loop is CASSSAGTGSTGEYF. The DNA of the CDR3 is TGTGCCAGCAGTTCGGCCGGGACAGGTTCTACGGGGGAGTACTTC.

This clone has more than one count but fewer than ten. This rearrangement joins TRBV7-9 to TRBJ1-6; maybe TRBD1 (6 bases). The CDR3 is made up of 14 amino acids. Per the germline V gene, CDR1 is SEHNR and CDR2 is FQNEAQ (reference sequence). V was pared by 5 bases and J by 8 bases, with 13 bases between. The CDR3 DNA reads as TGTGCCAGCAGCCTAAAGGACAGATATTCACCCCTCCACTTT. Its translation is CASSLKDRYSPLHF.

V and J are TRBV5-1 and TRBJ2-1, with D maybe TRBD2 (5 bases). There are 11 residues in the CDR3. Per the germline V gene, CDR1 is SGHRS and CDR2 is YFSETQ. Trimming shortened V by 4 bases and J by 9 bases, and 8 bases separated the two germline ends. The CDR3 spells CASSPSREQFF. The CDR3 DNA follows: TGCGCCAGCAGCCCTAGCCGTGAGCAGTTCTTC. Full variable domain (outside the CDR3, taken from reference TRBV5-1 and TRBJ2-1): KAGVTQTPRYLIKTRGQQVTLSCSPISGHRSVSWYQQTPGQGLQFLFEYFSETQRNKGNFPGRFSGRQFSNSRSEMNVSTLELGDSALYLCASSPSREQFFGPGTRLTVL.

This rearrangement joins TRBV7-2 to TRBJ1-1; a weak D match, TRBD1 (5 bases). V was trimmed by 3 bases and J by 1 base, leaving 12 bases between them. The CDR3 consists of 15 residues. Germline values: CDR1 SGHTA, CDR2 FQGNSA. The CDR3 nucleotides are TGTGCCAGCAGCTTGCAGGGAGGTAGGAACACTGAAGCTTTCTTT. Its protein is CASSLQGGRNTEAFF.

This sequence joins TRBV7-8 and TRBJ2-3, with TRBD1 identical over 7 bases. The germline CDR1 and CDR2 sequences are SGHVS and FQNEAQ. The V segment lost 4 bases and the J segment 2 bases; nucleotides outside the gene matches: 6. This CDR3 comprises 15 residues. The CDR3 nucleotides read TGTGCCAGCAGCTCCCTCGGGACAGTCACAGATACGCAGTATTTT. This translates into CASSSLGTVTDTQYF. The whole variable domain, remainder taken from reference TRBV7-8 and TRBJ2-3, is GAGVSQSPRYKVAKRGQDVALRCDPISGHVSLFWYQQALGQGPEFLTYFQNEAQLDKSGLPSDRFFAERPEGSVSTLKIQRTQQEDSAVYLCASSSLGTVTDTQYFGPGTRLTVL.

The chain links TRBV15 to TRBJ2-1; D uncertain. The germline V and J ends were trimmed by 4 bases and 7 bases, with 8 bases remaining between them. The CDR3 covers 12 residues. Germline CDR1 LNHNV, CDR2 YYDKDF (reference sequence). In nucleotides, the CDR3 is TGTGCCACCAGCACGACTGGAAATGAGCAGTTCTTC. Translation gives CATSTTGNEQFF.

The chain recombines TRBV5-1 with TRBJ2-7; D might be TRBD1 (5 bases). V lost 2 bases and J lost 0, with 9 bases in between. The CDR3 consists of 14 residues. Germline V gene lookup returns CDR1 SGHRS and CDR2 YFSETQ. CDR3 sequence reads: CASSFRQTSYEQYF. The CDR3 DNA reads as TGCGCCAGCAGCTTTCGACAGACCTCCTACGAGCAGTACTTC.

J is TRBJ2-3 and V is TRBV11-3; TRBD2 matches at 11 bases. The CDR3 runs 16 residues. Germline-derived CDR1 and CDR2 are SGHNT and YENEEA. V lost 5 bases and J lost 3; bases outside the gene matches: 7. The CDR3 loop reads CASSRWTSGRTDTQYF. In DNA, the CDR3 is TGTGCCAGCAGCCGCTGGACTAGCGGGCGGACAGATACGCAGTATTTT.

CDR3 amino acids: CSIRLAGRTDTQYF. Written as DNA, the CDR3 is TGCAGCATTCGACTAGCGGGACGCACAGATACGCAGTATTTT. The gene calls are TRBV29-1 and TRBJ2-3; 11 nucleotides line up with TRBD2. The germline V gene encodes CDR1 SQVTM and CDR2 ANQGSEA. V lost 8 bases and J lost 1; bases outside the gene matches: 5. This CDR3 comprises 14 residues.

This chain uses TRBV19 with TRBJ1-2; D is possibly TRBD1 (6 bases). V lost 7 bases and J lost 4, with 16 bases in between. The length of the CDR3 is 14 residues. Germline V lookup: CDR1 LNHDA, CDR2 SQIVND (reference sequence). The CDR3 reads CASTDTGSGYGYTF. The CDR3 DNA is TGTGCCAGTACCGACACAGGGAGCGGCTATGGCTACACCTTC.

This chain uses TRBV5-5 with TRBJ1-5; the match to TRBD1 covers 7 bases. The germline V gene encodes CDR1 SGHKS and CDR2 YYEKEE (reference sequence). The CDR3 contains 15 residues. V shed 4 bases, J shed 0 bases, and the junction held 4 bases outside the gene matches. The CDR3 DNA sequence: TGTGCCAGCAGCCTGGGACAGCTTAGCAATCAGCCCCAGCATTTT. This sequence encodes CASSLGQLSNQPQHF.

The genes are TRBV4-1 and TRBJ2-2; D is perhaps TRBD1 (6 bases). CDR3 size: 15 residues. Germline CDR1 MGHRA, CDR2 YSYEKL. Trimming took off 0 bases at V and 5 bases at J, with 10 bases between the two ends. This CDR3 is CASSQDWGPTGELFF. CDR3 sequence (DNA): TGCGCCAGCAGCCAAGACTGGGGGCCTACCGGGGAGCTGTTTTTT.

The V gene is TRBV5-1, the J gene TRBJ2-1; 8 bases map to TRBD1. V gave up 0 bases and J gave up 12 bases; unmatched junction bases: 5. The CDR3 is made up of 13 amino acids. Germline lookup yields CDR1 SGHRS and CDR2 YFSETQ. CDR3 nucleotide sequence: TGCGCCAGCAGCTTGGGGGACAGGTTCGGGCAGTTCTTC. Its translation: CASSLGDRFGQFF.

This chain links TRBV9 with TRBJ2-3; TRBD1 is a possible D gene (6 bases). The CDR3 contains 13 residues. V was trimmed by 4 bases and J by 5 bases, leaving 11 bases between them. The germline V gene has CDR1 SGDLS and CDR2 YYNGEE. CDR3 residues: CASSIRGGDTQYF. In nucleotides, the CDR3 is TGTGCCAGCAGCATCCGAGGGGGAGATACGCAGTATTTT.